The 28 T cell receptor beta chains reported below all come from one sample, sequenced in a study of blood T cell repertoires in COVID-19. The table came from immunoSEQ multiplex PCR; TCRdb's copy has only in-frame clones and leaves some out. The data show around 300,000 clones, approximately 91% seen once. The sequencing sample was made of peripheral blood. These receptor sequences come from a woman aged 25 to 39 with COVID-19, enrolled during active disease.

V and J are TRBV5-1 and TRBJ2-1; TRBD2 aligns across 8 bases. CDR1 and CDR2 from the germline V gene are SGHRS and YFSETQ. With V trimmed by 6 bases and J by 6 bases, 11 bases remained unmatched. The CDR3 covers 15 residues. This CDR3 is CASMASAGGGNEQFF. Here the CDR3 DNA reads TGCGCCAGCATGGCATCGGCGGGAGGAGGCAATGAGCAGTTCTTC.

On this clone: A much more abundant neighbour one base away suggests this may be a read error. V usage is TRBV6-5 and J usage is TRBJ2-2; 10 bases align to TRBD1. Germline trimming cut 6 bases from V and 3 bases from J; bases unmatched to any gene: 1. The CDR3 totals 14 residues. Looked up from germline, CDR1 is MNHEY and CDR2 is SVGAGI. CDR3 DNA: TGTGCCAGCAGAGGGACAGGGGACACCGGGGAGCTGTTTTTT. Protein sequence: CASRGTGDTGELFF.

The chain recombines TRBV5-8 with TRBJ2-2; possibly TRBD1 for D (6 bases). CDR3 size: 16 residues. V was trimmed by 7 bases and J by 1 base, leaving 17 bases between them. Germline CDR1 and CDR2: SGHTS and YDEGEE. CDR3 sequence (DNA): TGTGCCAGCTCCGCAAGGACAGCTATGAACACCGGGGAGCTGTTTTTT. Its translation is CASSARTAMNTGELFF.

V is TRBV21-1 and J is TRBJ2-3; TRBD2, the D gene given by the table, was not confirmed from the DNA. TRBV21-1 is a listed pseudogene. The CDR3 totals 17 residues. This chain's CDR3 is CASSNPPTLVGTDTQYF. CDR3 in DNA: TGTGCCAGCAGCAATCCCCCAACACTAGTAGGAACAGATACGCAGTATTTT.

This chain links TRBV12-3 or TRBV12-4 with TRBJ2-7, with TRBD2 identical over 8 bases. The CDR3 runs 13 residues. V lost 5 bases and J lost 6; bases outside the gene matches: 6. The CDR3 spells CASSRGGHGEQYF. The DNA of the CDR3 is TGTGCCAGCAGTCGGGGGGGGCATGGCGAGCAGTACTTC.

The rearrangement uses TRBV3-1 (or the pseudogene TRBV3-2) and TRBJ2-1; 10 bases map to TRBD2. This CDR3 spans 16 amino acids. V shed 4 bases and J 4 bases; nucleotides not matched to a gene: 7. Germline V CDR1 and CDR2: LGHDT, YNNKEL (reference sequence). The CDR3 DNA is TGTGCCAGCAGCCCCACCCTAGCGGGAGTGTACAATGAGCAGTTCTTC. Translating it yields CASSPTLAGVYNEQFF.

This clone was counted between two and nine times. Written as DNA, the CDR3 is TGTGCCAGCAGTGAACCCAGGGTCAAAGAGACCCAGTACTTC. Encoded protein: CASSEPRVKETQYF. The chain carries TRBV25-1 and TRBJ2-5; a weak D match, TRBD1 (5 bases). CDR3 length: 14 amino acids. Germline loops: CDR1 MGHDK, CDR2 SYGVNS. V lost 2 bases, J lost 3 bases, and 10 bases lay in between.

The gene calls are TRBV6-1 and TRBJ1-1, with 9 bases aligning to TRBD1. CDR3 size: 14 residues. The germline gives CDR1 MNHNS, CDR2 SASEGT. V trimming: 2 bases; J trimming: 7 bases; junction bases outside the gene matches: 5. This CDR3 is CASSELQGAVEAFF. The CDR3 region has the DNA TGTGCCAGCAGTGAACTACAGGGGGCTGTTGAAGCTTTCTTT.

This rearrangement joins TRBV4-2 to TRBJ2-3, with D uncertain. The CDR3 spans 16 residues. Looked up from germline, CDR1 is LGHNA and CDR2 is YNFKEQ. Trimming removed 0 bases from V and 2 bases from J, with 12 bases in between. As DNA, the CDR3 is TGTGCCAGCAGCCAAGATCGGAGCTACTTCACAGATACGCAGTATTTT. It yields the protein CASSQDRSYFTDTQYF.

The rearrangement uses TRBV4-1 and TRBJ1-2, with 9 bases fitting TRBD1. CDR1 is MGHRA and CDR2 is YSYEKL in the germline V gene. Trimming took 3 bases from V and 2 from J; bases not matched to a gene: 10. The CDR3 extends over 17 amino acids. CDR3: CASSQVTGGADNYGYTF. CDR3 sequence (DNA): TGCGCCAGCAGCCAGGTTACAGGGGGCGCTGACAACTATGGCTACACCTTC.

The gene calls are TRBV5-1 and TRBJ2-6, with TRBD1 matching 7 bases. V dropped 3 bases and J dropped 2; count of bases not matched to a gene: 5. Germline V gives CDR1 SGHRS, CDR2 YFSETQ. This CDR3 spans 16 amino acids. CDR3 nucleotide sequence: TGCGCCAGCAGCTCGGGACAGACCCCTGGGGCCAACGTCCTGACTTTC. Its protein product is CASSSGQTPGANVLTF.

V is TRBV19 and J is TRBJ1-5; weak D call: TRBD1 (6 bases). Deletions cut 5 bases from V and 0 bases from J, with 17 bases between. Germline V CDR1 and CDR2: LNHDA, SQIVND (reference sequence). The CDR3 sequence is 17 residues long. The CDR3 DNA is TGTGCCAGTAGTGTAACTGACAGGATTTATAGCAATCAGCCCCAGCATTTT. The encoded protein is CASSVTDRIYSNQPQHF.

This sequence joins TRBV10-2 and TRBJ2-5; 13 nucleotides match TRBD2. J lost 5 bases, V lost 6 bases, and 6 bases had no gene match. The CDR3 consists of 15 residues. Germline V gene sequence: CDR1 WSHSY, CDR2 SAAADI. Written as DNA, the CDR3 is TGCGCCAGCAGCGATAGACTAGCGGGAGGTGAGACCCAGTACTTC. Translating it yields CASSDRLAGGETQYF.

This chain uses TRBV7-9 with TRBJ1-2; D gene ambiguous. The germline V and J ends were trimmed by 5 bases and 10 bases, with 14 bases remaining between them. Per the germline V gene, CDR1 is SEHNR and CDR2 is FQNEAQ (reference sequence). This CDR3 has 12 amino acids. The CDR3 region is CASSHETAHYTF. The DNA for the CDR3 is TGTGCCAGCAGCCACGAAACAGCCCACTACACCTTC.

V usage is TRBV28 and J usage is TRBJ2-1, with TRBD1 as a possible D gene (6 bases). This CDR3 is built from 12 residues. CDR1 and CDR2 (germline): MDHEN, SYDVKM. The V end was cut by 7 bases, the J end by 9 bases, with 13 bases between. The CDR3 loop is CASTKTRGEQFF. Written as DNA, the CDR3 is TGTGCCAGCACCAAGACCAGGGGTGAGCAGTTCTTC.

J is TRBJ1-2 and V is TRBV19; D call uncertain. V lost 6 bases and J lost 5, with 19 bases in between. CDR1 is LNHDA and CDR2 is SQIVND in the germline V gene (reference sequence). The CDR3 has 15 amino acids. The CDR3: CASRTTVHNFYGYTF. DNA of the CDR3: TGTGCCAGTAGAACCACTGTTCATAATTTTTATGGCTACACCTTC. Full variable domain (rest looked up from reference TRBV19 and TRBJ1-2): DGGITQSPKYLFRKEGQNVTLSCEQNLNHDAMYWYRQDPGQGLRLIYYSQIVNDFQKGDIAEGYSVSREKKESFPLTVTSAQKNPTAFYLCASRTTVHNFYGYTFGSGTRLTVV.

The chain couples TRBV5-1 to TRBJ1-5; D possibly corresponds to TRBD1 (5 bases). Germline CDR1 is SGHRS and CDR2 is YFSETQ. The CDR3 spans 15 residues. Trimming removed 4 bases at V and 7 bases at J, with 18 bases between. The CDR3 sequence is CASSPDNLVSQPQHF. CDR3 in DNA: TGCGCCAGCAGCCCGGACAATCTCGTCAGCCAGCCCCAGCATTTT.

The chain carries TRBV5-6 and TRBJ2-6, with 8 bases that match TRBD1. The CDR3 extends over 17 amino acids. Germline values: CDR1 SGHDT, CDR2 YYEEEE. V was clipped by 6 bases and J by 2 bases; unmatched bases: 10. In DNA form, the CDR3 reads TGTGCCAGCATCAGCGTGGACAGGGTCGCTGGGGCCAACGTCCTGACTTTC. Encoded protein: CASISVDRVAGANVLTF. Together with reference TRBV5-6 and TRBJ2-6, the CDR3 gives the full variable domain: DAGVTQSPTHLIKTRGQQVTLRCSPKSGHDTVSWYQQALGQGPQFIFQYYEEEERQRGNFPDRFSGHQFPNYSSELNVNALLLGDSALYLCASISVDRVAGANVLTFGAGSRLTVL.

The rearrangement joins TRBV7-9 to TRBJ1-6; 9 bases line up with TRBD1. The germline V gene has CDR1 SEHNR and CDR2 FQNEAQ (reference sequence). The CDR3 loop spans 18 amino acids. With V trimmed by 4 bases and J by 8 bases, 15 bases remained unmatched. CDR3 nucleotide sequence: TGTGCCAGCAGCTCACGGACCGGGACAGGGTTCAGTCATTCACCCCTCCACTTT. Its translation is CASSSRTGTGFSHSPLHF.

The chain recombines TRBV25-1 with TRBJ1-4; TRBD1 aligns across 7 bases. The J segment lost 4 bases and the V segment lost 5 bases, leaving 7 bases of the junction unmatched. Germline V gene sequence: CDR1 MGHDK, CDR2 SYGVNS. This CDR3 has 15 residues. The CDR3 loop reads CASSIGTVSNEKLFF. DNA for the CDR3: TGTGCCAGCAGTATCGGGACAGTCAGTAATGAAAAACTGTTTTTT.

This chain's CDR3 is CASSFGTGELFF. CDR3 DNA: TGTGCCAGCAGTTTCGGGACCGGGGAGCTGTTTTTT. This chain joins TRBV28 and TRBJ2-2; D gene unclear. Per the germline V gene, CDR1 is MDHEN and CDR2 is SYDVKM. V was clipped by 3 bases and J by 5 bases, with 4 bases between them. CDR3 length: 12 residues.

CDR3 region: CASKGGNGQVRNTEAFF. The CDR3, as DNA: TGTGCCAGTAAAGGGGGAAATGGACAGGTGAGGAACACTGAAGCTTTCTTT. The V call is TRBV19, the J call TRBJ1-1, with 7 positions matching TRBD1. CDR1 LNHDA and CDR2 SQIVND come from the germline V gene (reference sequence). V gave up 7 bases and J gave up 1 base; unmatched junction bases: 15. The length of the CDR3 is 17 residues.

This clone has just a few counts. DNA for the CDR3: TGTGCCAGCAGTCCACACCCGGACAGCTATGGCTACACCTTC. This translates into CASSPHPDSYGYTF. The V gene is TRBV6-2 or TRBV6-3, the J gene TRBJ1-2, with D possibly TRBD1 on 6 matching bases. The CDR3 is 14 amino acids. Germline CDR1 is MNHEY and CDR2 is SVGEGT. The V end lost 5 bases, the J end lost 4 bases, and 14 bases lay between the germline ends.

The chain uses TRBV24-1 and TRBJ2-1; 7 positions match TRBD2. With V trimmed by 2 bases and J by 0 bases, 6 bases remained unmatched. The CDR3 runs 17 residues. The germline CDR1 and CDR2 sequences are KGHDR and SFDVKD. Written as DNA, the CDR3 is TGTGCCACCAGTGATTCCGGGCTAGCGGACTCCTACAATGAGCAGTTCTTC. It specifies CATSDSGLADSYNEQFF.

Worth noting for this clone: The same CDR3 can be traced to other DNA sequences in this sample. This CDR3 is CASSLTGVGEQYF. In DNA, the CDR3 is TGTGCCAGCAGCTTAACAGGGGTAGGCGAGCAGTACTTC. V usage is TRBV5-4 and J usage is TRBJ2-7, with 7 bases aligning to TRBD1. This CDR3 region has 13 residues. Germline CDR1 and CDR2: SGHNT and YYREEE (reference sequence). The junction had 5 bases not matched to a gene; V was cut back by 2 bases and J by 6 bases.

The CDR3 nucleotides read TGTGCCAGCAGCTCGGGACTAGCGGGAGATGAGCAGTTCTTC. Translation gives CASSSGLAGDEQFF. This chain links TRBV5-4 with TRBJ2-1; 14 nucleotides agree with TRBD2. The ends lost 3 bases at V and 8 bases at J; junction bases unmatched: 1. The CDR3 is made up of 14 amino acids. CDR1 is SGHNT, CDR2 YYREEE, per germline (reference sequence).

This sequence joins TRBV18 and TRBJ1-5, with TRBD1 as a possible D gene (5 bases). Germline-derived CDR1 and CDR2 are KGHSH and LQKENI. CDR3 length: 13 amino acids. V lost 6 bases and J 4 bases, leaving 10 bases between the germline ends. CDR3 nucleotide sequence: TGTGCCAGCTCGTCTCAGGGAAATCAGCCCCAGCATTTT. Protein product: CASSSQGNQPQHF.

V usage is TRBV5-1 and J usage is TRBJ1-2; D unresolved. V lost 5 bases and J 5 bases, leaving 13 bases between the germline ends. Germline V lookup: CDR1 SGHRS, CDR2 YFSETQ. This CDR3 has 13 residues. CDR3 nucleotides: TGCGCCAGCAGTCCGGACTTAACTTATGGCTACACCTTC. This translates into CASSPDLTYGYTF.